This T cell receptor beta chain was observed in a study of T cell responses to AZD1222 COVID-19 vaccine. Background on the study: Pooled in the analysis were second doses at about 4 or about 12 weeks. Notes on the study in general: Two AZD1222 administrations were followed by greater Spike-specific TCR breadth and depth. Repertoire sampling happened only post peak T cell response. There were mostly white British donors and more females than males, and clonal diversity was possibly underestimated.

CDR1 and CDR2 from the germline V gene are SGHDN and FVKESK. CDR3 length equals 13 residues. V dropped 0 bases and J dropped 7; count of bases not matched to a gene: 1. This clone was picked up one time. Its antigen is still unknown. Produced via immunoSEQ multiplex PCR; TCRdb's table is partial and in-frame only. The sample consists of around 99,000 clones, roughly 90% of them appearing once. This chain connects TRBV14 to TRBJ1-2, with TRBD1 identical over 8 bases. The origin of this receptor is an adult in good health. Sample: peripheral blood, taken on day 0 of AZD1222 vaccination. CDR3 in DNA: TGTGCCAGCAGCCAAGACAGGGGGCTTGGCTACACCTTC. Its protein product is CASSQDRGLGYTF.